Listed here is a single T cell receptor beta chain. The antigen is undetermined. This record belongs to a study of cytomegalovirus exposure and HLA in healthy donors. Findings and limits, study-wide: In vitro work confirmed that a few CMV-associated chains recognize CMV antigens.

The PCR employed 60 Vbeta primers together with 13 Jbeta primers. Produced via immunoSEQ multiplex PCR; TCRdb's table is partial and in-frame only. The sample lists over 150,000 clones, about 80% occurring once. This TCR was sampled from a woman aged 45-65 years in good health and CMV-seronegative. The specimen was PBMCs.

The CDR3 loop reads CASSPGTTVSYEQYF. The CDR3, as DNA: TGCGCCAGCAGCCCGGGGACTACCGTCTCCTACGAGCAGTACTTC. The rearrangement links TRBV4-1 to TRBJ2-7; 7 bases fit TRBD2. In germline, CDR1 is MGHRA, CDR2 YSYEKL. The CDR3 has 15 residues. V was pared by 4 bases and J by 0 bases, with 6 bases of the junction left unmatched.